This passage covers 2 T cell receptor beta chains from one sample sequenced in a study of blood T cell repertoires in COVID-19 (dated by TCRdb to 2020 to 2022). The protocol used for the library was the immunoSEQ multiplex PCR assay. TCRdb re-hosts the immuneACCESS table, in-frame sequences only. Its copies lack some clones; in the studies checked, an unresolved V gene accounts for under half of them, and the cause for the rest is not known. This sample comprises approximately 490,000 clones, approximately 90% of them detected only once. The biggest ten clones account for approximately 8% of the sample. The sequenced sample consisted of PBMCs or T cells enriched from blood (not recorded which). The receptors originated from an older woman who had recovered from COVID-19.

This clone was detected once. V gene TRBV6-5 combines with J gene TRBJ2-2; no reliable D call. The germline V and J ends were trimmed by 5 bases and 7 bases, with 8 bases remaining between them. The germline V gene has CDR1 MNHEY and CDR2 SVGAGI. The CDR3 is made up of 12 amino acids. The CDR3 DNA follows: TGTGCCAGCAGTCCTCGTATCGGGGAGCTGTTTTTT. Its protein is CASSPRIGELFF.

The V call is TRBV4-1, the J call TRBJ2-3; 12 nucleotides line up with TRBD2. Germline V gene lookup returns CDR1 MGHRA and CDR2 YSYEKL. Trimming at V came to 4 bases and at J to 0 bases, leaving 8 bases not matched to a gene. The CDR3 consists of 18 residues. The CDR3 nucleotides read TGCGCCAGCAGCCGGATGGCTAGCGGGGGGGCTAGCACAGATACGCAGTATTTT. Protein product: CASSRMASGGASTDTQYF.